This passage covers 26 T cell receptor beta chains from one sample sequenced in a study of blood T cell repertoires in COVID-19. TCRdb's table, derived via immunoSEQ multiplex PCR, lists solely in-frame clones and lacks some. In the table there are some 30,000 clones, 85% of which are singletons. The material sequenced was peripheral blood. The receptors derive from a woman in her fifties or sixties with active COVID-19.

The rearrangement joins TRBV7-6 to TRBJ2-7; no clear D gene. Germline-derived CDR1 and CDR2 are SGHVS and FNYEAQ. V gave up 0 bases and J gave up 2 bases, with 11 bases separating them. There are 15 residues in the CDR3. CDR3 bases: TGTGCCAGCAGCTTAGCGGCAGGCTACCCCTACGAGCAGTACTTC. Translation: CASSLAAGYPYEQYF.

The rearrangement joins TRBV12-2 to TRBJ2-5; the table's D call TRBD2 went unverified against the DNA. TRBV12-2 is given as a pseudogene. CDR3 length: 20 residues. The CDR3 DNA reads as TGTGCAAGTCGCTTTAGAGAGGGACTAGCGGGGGGTAAACCCCAAGAGACCCAGTACTTC. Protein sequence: CASRFREGLAGGKPQETQYF.

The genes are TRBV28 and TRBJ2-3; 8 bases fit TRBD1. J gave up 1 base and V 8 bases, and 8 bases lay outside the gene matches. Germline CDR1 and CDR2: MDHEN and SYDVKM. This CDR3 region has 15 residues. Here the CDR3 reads CASGTGNGGTDTQYF. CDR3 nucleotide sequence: TGTGCCAGCGGGACAGGAAATGGCGGCACAGATACGCAGTATTTT.

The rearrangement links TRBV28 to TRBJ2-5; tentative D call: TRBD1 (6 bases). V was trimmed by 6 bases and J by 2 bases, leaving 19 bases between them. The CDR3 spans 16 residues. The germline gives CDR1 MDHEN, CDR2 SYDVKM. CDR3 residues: CASSPRLLGGQETQYF. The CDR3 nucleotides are TGTGCCAGCAGCCCACGACTCCTAGGGGGACAAGAGACCCAGTACTTC.

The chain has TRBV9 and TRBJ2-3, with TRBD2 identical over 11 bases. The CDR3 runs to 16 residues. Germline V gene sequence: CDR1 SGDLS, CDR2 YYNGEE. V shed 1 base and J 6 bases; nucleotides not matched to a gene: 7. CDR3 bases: TGTGCCAGCAGCGTACAGCTAGCGGGGGGCCAGGATACGCAGTATTTT. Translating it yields CASSVQLAGGQDTQYF. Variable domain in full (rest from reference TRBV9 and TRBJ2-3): DSGVTQTPKHLITATGQRVTLRCSPRSGDLSVYWYQQSLDQGLQFLIQYYNGEERAKGNILERFSAQQFPDLHSELNLSSLELGDSALYFCASSVQLAGGQDTQYFGPGTRLTVL.

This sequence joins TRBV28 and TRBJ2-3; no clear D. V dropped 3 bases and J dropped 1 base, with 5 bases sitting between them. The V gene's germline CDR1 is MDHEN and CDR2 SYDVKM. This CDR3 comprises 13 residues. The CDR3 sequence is CASSLSGTDTQYF. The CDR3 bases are TGTGCCAGCAGTTTGAGTGGCACAGATACGCAGTATTTT.

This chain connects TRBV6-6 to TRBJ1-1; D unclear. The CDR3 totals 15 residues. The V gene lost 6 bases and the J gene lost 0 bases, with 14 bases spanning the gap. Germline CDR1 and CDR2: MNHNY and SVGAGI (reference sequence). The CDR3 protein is CASSTLDSVNTEAFF. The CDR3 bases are TGTGCCAGCAGCACCTTAGACTCAGTGAACACTGAAGCTTTCTTT.

CDR3 in amino acids: CASSQLAGVDNEQFF. The CDR3 DNA reads as TGTGCCAGCAGCCAATTGGCGGGAGTGGACAATGAGCAGTTCTTC. The rearrangement links TRBV3-1 (or the pseudogene TRBV3-2) to TRBJ2-1; 7 nucleotides align to TRBD2. CDR3 size: 15 residues. The germline CDR1 and CDR2 sequences are LGHDT and YNNKEL (reference sequence). V lost 2 bases to trimming and J lost 5 bases; unmatched junction nucleotides: 6.

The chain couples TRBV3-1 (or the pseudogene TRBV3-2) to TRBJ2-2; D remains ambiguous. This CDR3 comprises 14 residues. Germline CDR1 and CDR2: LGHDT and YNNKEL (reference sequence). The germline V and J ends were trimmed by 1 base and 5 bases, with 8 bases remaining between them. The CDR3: CASSQVRGTGELFF. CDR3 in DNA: TGTGCCAGCAGCCAAGTACGAGGTACCGGGGAGCTGTTTTTT.

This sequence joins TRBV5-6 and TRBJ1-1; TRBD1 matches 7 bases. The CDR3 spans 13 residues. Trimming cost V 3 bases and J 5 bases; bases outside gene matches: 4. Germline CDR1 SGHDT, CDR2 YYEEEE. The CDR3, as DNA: TGTGCCAGCAGCTCCGACAGGGATACTGAAGCTTTCTTT. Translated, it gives CASSSDRDTEAFF.

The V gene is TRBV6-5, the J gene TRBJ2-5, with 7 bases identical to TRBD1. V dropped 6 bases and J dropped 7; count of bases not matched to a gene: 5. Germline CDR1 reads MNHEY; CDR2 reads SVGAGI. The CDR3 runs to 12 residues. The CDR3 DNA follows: TGTGCCAGCAGCGGACAGGTTCGGACCCAGTACTTC. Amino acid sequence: CASSGQVRTQYF.

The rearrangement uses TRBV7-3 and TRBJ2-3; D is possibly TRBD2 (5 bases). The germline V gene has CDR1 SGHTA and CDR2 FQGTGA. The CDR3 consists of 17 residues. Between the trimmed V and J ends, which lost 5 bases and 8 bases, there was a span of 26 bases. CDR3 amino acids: CASSPSPGGRPGSTQYF. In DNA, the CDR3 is TGTGCCAGCAGCCCCTCCCCGGGCGGGCGTCCCGGCAGTACGCAGTATTTT.

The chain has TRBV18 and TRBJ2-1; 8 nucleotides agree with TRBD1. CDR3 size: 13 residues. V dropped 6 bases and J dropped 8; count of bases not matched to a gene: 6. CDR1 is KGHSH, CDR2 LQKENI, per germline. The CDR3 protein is CASSPGQGHEQFF. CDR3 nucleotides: TGTGCCAGCTCCCCTGGACAGGGTCATGAGCAGTTCTTC.

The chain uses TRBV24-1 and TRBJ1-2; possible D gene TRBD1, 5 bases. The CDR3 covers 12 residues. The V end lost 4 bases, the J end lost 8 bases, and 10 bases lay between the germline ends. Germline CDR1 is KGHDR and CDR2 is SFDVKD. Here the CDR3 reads CATSDQDTGYTF. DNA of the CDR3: TGTGCCACCAGTGACCAGGACACCGGCTACACCTTC.

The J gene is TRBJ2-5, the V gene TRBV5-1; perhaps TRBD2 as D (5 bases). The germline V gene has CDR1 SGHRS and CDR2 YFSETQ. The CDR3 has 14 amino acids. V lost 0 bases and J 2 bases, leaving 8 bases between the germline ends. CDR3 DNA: TGCGCCAGCAGCTTGGTCGGGGTACAAGAGACCCAGTACTTC. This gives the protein CASSLVGVQETQYF.

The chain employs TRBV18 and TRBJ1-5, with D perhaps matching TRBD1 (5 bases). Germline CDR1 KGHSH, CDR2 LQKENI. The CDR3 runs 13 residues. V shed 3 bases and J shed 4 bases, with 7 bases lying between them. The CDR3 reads CASSPDRNQPQHF. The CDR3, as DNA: TGTGCCAGCTCACCCGACAGAAATCAGCCCCAGCATTTT.

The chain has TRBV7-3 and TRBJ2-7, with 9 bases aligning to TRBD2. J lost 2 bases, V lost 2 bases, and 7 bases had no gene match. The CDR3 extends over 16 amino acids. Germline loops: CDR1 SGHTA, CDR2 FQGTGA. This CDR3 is CASSLLTSGETYEQYF. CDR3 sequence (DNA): TGTGCCAGCAGCTTATTGACTAGCGGAGAGACCTACGAGCAGTACTTC.

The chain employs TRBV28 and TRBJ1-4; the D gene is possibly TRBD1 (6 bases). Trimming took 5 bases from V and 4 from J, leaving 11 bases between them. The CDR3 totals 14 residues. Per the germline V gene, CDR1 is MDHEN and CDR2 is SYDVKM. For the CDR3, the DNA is TGTGCCAGCAGTCTCAGGGGATATAATGAAAAACTGTTTTTT. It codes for CASSLRGYNEKLFF.

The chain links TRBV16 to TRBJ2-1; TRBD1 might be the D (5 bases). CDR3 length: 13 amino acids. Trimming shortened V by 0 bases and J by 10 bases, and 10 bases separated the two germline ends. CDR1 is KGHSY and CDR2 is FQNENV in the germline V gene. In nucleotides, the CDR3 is TGTGCCAGCAGCCAATCGCGTCAGGGAGAGCAGTTCTTC. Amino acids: CASSQSRQGEQFF.

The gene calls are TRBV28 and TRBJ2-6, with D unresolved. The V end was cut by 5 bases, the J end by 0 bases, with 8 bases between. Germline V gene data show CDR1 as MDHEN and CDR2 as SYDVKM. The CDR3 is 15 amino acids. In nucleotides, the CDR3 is TGTGCCAGCAGTCCCGCCGGCTCTGGGGCCAACGTCCTGACTTTC. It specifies CASSPAGSGANVLTF.

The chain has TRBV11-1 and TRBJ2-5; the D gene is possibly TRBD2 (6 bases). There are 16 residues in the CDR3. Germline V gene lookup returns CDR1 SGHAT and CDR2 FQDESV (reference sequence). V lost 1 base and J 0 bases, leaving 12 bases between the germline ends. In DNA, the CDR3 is TGTGCCAGCAGCTTAGGGGGGGTTAGGTACCAAGAGACCCAGTACTTC. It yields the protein CASSLGGVRYQETQYF. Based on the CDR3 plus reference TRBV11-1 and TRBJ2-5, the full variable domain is EAEVAQSPRYKITEKSQAVAFWCDPISGHATLYWYRQILGQGPELLVQFQDESVVDDSQLPKDRFSAERLKGVDSTLKIQPAELGDSAMYLCASSLGGVRYQETQYFGPGTRLLVL.

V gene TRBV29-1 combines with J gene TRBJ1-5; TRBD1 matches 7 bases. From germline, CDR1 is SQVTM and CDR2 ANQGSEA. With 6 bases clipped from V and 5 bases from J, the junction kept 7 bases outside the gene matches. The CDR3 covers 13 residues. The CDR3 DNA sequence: TGCAGCGTCAGTCCCGGGACAGATCAGCCCCAGCATTTT. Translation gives CSVSPGTDQPQHF.

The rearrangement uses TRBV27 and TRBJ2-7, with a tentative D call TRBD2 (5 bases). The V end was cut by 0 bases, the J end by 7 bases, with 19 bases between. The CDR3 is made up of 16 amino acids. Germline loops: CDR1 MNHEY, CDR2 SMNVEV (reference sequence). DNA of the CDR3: TGTGCCAGCAGTTTATCCGGCCGGGGAGCTACGAGGGAGCAGTACTTC. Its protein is CASSLSGRGATREQYF.

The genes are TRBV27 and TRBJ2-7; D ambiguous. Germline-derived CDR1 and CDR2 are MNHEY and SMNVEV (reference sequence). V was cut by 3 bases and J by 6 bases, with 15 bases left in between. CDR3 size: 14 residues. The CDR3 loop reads CASSFVATAAEQYF. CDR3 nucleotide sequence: TGTGCCAGCAGTTTTGTCGCCACCGCGGCCGAGCAGTACTTC.

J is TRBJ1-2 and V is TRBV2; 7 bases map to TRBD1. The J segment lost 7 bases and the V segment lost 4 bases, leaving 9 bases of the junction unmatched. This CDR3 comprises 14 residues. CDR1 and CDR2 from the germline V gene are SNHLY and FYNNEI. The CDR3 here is CASSVTGPRAGYTF. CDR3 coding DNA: TGTGCCAGCAGTGTGACAGGGCCTAGGGCTGGCTACACCTTC.

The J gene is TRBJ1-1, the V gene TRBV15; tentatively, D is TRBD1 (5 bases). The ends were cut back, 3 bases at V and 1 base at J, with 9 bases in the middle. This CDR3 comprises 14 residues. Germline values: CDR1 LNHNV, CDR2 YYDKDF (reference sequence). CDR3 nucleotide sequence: TGTGCCACCAGCAGGGTTACAGGGAACACTGAAGCTTTCTTT. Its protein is CATSRVTGNTEAFF.